Listed below are T cell receptor beta chains from one sample, sequenced in a study of T-cell reconstitution after alpha-beta-depleted transplantation in children. TCRdb called the PCR reads again in MiXCR, with one record for every CDR3 protein. The data contain over 550,000 distinct CDR3 sequences, about 10% of them seen just once; the ten biggest clones take up roughly 4%. The material sequenced was PBMCs from the stem cell graft donor, taken from the stem cell graft. Source of these receptors: a human donor who donated a stem cell graft to a child with acute myeloid leukemia. Both conserved end residues are trimmed from each CDR3. Fields, in order: J gene, V gene, CDR3 protein.

TRBJ2-7 | TRBV7-2 | ASSWGGRDSYEQY
TRBJ2-7 | TRBV25-1 | ASSEPPGREQY
TRBJ2-6 | TRBV3-1 | ASSQELSPWGANVLT
TRBJ2-7 | TRBV20-1 | SARGKWRQLTYEQY
TRBJ1-1 | TRBV7-2 | ASSLVTGALFEAF
TRBJ2-3 | TRBV7-8 | ASSSGHTDTQY
TRBJ2-5 | TRBV5-1 | ASSLVSTPSKGETQY
TRBJ2-2 | TRBV6-2/TRBV6-3 | ASVSGKTGELF
TRBJ1-4 | TRBV5-1 | ASSLGQGAQEKLF
TRBJ1-6 | TRBV15 | ATSRPLRGSDNSPLH
TRBJ2-3 | TRBV20-1 | SAPPGLAGITDTQY
TRBJ2-1 | TRBV7-9 | ASSSSEGNEQF
TRBJ1-1 | TRBV12-3/TRBV12-4 | ASSLEKNTEAF
TRBJ2-7 | TRBV29-1 | SVRYSYEQY
TRBJ2-3 | TRBV7-6 | ASSFGGTSGSTDTQY
TRBJ2-1 | TRBV27 | ASSLTGGVIYEQF
TRBJ2-2 | TRBV7-2 | ASSLLPSGNTGELF
TRBJ2-3 | TRBV5-4 | ASSWPPPGLAGVRSSTDTQY
TRBJ1-1 | TRBV28 | ASIHTGGKGTEAF
TRBJ1-6 | TRBV5-1 | ASSPRVNNSPLH
TRBJ2-2 | TRBV6-2/TRBV6-3 | ASSYSLWDKAGELF
TRBJ2-7 | TRBV14 | ASSQVDRFYEQY
TRBJ2-7 | TRBV12-3/TRBV12-4 | ASSLGAGGSYEQY
TRBJ2-3 | TRBV7-2 | ASSFRTSGTDTQY
TRBJ2-1 | TRBV7-2 | ASSPWGGAGVEQF
TRBJ2-3 | TRBV4-3 | ASSQDITLSGTQY
TRBJ2-3 | TRBV6-5 | ASSYLAGPRRADTQY
TRBJ2-1 | TRBV20-1 | SARVLAGEGGTYNEQF
TRBJ2-7 | TRBV7-2 | ASSFSQRATYEQY
TRBJ2-3 | TRBV6-1 | ASSDQGAKGDTQY
TRBJ2-1 | TRBV24-1 | ATSASGNAAYNEQF
TRBJ1-2 | TRBV7-2 | ASSLEQGHGYT
TRBJ2-7 | TRBV12-3/TRBV12-4 | ASSLRTSGRYEQY
TRBJ2-2 | TRBV29-1 | SVGTGVNTGELF
TRBJ1-1 | TRBV7-2 | ASSLFGVRNTEAF
TRBJ2-5 | TRBV20-1 | SARLQFEETQY
TRBJ2-7 | TRBV20-1 | SASKTSGPGEQY
TRBJ1-2 | TRBV12-3/TRBV12-4 | ASSYWNSNYGYT
TRBJ1-1 | TRBV25-1 | ASRRPGRDTEAF
TRBJ2-3 | TRBV28 | ASSLRTGRSTDTQY
TRBJ2-5 | TRBV29-1 | SATGAPETQY